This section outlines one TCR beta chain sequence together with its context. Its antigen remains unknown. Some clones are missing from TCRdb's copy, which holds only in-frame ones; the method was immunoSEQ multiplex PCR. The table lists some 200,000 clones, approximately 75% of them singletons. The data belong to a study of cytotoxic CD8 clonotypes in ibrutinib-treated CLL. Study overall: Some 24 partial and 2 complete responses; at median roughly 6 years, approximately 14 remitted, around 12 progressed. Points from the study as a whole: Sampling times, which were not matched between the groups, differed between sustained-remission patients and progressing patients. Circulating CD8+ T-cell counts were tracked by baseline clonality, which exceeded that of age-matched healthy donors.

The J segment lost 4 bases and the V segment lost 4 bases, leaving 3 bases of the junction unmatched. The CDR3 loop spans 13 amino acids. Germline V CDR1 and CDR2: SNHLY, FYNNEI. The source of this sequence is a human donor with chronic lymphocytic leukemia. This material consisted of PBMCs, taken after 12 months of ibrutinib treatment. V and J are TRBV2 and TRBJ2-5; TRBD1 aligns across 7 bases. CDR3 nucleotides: TGTGCCAGCAGTGTGGGACAGAGAGAGACCCAGTACTTC. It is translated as CASSVGQRETQYF.